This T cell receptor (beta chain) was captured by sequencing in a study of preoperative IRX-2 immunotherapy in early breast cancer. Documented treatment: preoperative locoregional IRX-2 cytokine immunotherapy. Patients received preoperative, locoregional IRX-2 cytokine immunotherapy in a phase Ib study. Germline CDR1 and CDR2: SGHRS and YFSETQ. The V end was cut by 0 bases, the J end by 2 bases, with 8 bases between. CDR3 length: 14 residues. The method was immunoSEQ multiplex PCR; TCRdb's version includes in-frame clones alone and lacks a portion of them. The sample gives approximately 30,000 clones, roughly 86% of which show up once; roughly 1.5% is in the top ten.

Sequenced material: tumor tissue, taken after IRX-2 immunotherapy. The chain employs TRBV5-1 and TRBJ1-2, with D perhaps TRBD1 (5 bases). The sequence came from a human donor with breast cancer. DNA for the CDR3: TGCGCCAGCAGCTTGGTGGGGCCGAACTATGGCTACACCTTC. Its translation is CASSLVGPNYGYTF.